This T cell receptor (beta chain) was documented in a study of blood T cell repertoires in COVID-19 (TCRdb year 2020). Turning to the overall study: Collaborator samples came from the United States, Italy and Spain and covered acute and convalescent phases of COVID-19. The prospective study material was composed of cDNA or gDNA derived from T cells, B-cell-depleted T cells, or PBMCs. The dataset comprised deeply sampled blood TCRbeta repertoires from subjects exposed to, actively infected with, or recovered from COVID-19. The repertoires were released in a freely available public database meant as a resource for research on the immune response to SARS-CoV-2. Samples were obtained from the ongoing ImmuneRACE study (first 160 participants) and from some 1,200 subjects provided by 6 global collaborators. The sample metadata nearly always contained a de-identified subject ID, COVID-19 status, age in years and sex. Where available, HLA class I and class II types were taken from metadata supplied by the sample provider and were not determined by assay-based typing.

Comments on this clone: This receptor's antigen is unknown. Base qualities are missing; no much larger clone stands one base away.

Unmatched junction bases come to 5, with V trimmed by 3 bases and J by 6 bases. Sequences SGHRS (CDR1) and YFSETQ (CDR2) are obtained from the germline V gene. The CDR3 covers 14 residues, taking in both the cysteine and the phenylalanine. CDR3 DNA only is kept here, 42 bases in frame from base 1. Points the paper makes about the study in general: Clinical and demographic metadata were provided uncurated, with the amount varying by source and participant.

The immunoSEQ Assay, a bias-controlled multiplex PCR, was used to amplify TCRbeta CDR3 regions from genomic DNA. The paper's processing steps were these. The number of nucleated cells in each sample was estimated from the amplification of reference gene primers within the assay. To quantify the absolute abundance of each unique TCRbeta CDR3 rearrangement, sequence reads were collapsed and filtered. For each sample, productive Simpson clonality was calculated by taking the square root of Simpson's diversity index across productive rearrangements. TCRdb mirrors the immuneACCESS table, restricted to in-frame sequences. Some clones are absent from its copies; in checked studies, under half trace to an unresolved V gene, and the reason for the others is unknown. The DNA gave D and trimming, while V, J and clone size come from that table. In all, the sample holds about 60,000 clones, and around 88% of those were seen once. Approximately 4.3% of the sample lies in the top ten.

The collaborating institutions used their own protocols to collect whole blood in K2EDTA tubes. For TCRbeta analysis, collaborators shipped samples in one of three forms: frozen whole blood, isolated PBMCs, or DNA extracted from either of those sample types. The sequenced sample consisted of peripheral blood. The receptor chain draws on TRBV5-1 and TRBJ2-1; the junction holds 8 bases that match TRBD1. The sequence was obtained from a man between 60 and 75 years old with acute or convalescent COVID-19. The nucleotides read TGCGCCAGCAGCTCCCAGGGGGCTCTCAATGAGCAGTTCTTC. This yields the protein CASSSQGALNEQFF.